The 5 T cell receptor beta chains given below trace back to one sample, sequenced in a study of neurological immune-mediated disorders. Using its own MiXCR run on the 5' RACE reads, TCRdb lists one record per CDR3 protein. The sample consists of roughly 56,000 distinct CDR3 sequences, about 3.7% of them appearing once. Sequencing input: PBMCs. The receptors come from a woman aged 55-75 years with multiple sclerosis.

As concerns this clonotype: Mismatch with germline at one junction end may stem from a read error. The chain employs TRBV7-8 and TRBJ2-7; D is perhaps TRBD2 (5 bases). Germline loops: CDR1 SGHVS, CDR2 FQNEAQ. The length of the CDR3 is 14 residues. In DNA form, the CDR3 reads TGTGCCAACAGCCCAACTAGAAAGCCCTACGAGCAGTACTTC. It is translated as CANSPTRKPYEQYF.

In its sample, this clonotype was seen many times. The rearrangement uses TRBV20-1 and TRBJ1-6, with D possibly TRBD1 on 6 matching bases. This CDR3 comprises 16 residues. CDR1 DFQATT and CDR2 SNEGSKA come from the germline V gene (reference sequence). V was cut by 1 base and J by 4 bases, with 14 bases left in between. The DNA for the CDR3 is TGCAGTGCTAGAGGCAGGGGAGCAGGGTATAATTCACCCCTCCACTTT. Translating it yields CSARGRGAGYNSPLHF.

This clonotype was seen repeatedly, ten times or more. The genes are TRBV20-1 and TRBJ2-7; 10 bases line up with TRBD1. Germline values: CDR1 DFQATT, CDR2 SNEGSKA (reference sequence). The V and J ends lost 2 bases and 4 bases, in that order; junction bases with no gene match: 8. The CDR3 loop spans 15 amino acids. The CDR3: CSARNSGTGAYEQYF. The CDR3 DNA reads TGCAGTGCTAGAAATTCCGGGACAGGGGCGTACGAGCAGTACTTC.

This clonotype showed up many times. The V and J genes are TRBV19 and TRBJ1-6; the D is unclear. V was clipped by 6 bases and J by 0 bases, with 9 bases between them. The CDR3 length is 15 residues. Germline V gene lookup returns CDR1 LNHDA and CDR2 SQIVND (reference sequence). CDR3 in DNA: TGTGCCAGTAGGCGGGCGAGCTCCTATAATTCACCCCTCCACTTT. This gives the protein CASRRASSYNSPLHF.

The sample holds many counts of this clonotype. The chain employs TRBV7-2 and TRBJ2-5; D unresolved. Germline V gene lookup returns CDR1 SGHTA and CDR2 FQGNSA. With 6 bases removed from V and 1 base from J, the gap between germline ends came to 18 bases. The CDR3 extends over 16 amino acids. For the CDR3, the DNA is TGTGCCAGCAGGGCCACCTATTGGGTGAGCCAAGAGACCCAGTACTTC. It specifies CASRATYWVSQETQYF. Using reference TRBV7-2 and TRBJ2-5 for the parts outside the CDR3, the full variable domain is GAGVSQSPSNKVTEKGKDVELRCDPISGHTALYWYRQSLGQGLEFLIYFQGNSAPDKSGLPSDRFSAERTGGSVSTLTIQRTQQEDSAVYLCASRATYWVSQETQYFGPGTRLLVL.